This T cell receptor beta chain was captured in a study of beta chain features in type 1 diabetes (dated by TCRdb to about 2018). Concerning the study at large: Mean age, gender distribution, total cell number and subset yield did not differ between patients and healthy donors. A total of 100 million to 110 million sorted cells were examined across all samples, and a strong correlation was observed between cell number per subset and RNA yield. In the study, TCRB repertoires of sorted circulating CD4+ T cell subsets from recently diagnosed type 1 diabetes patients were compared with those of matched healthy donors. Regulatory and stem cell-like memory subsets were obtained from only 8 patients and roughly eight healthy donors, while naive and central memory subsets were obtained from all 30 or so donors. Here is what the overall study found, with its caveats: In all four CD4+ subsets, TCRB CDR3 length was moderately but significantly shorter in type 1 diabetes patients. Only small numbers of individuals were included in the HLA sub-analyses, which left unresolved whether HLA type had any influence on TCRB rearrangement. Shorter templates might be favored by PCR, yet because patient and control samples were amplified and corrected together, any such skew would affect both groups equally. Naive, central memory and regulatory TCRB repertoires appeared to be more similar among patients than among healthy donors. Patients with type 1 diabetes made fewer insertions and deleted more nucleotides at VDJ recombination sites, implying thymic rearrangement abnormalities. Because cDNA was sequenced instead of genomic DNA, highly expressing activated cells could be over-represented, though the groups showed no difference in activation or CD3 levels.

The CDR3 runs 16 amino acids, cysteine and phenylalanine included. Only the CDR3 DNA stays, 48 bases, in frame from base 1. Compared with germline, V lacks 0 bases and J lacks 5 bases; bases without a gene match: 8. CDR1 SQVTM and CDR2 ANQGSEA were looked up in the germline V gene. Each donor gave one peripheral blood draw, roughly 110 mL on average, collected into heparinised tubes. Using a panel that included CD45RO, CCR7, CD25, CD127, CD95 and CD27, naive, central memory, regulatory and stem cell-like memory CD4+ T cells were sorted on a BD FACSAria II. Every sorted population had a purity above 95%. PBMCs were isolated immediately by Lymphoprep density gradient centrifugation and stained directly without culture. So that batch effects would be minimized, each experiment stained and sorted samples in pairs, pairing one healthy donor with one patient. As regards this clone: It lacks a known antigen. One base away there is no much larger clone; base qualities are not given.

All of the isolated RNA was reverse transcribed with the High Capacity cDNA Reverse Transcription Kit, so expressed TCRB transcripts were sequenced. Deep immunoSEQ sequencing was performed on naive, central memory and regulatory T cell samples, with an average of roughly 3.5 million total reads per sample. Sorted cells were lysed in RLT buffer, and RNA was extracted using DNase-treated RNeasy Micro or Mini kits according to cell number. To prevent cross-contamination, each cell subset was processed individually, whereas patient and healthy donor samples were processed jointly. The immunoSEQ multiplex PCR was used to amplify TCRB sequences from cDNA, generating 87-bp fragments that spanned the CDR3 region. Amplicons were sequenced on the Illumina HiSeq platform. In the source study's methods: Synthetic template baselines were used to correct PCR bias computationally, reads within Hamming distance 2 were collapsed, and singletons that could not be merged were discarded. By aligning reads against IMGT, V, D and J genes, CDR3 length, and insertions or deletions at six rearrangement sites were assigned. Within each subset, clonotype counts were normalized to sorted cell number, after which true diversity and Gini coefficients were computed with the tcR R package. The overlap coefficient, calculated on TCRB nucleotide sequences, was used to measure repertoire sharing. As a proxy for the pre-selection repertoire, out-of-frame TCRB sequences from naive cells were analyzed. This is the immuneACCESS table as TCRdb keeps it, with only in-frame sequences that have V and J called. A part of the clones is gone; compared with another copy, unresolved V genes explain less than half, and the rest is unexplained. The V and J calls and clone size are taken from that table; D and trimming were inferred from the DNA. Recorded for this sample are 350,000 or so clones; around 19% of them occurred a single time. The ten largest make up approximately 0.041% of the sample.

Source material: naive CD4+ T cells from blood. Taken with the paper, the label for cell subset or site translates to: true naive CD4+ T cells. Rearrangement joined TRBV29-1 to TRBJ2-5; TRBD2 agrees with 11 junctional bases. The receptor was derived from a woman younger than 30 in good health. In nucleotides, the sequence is TGCAGCGTTGAAGATCCGGGACTAGCGGCCCGGGAGACCCAGTACTTC. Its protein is CSVEDPGLAARETQYF.